This T cell receptor (beta chain) comes out of a study of blood T cell repertoires in COVID-19. Overall study: In each case, the material was cDNA or gDNA derived from T cells, B-cell-depleted T cells, or PBMCs.

Only in-frame clones appear in the TCRdb table, and some are missing; sequencing was by immunoSEQ multiplex PCR. The table has around 100,000 clones, around 87% seen once. The CDR3 contains 15 residues. CDR1 is KGHDR and CDR2 is SFDVKD in the germline V gene. The V gene end was trimmed by 4 bases and the J gene end by 9 bases; junction bases not matched to a gene: 9. The TCR sequence derives from a woman aged 30 to 39 with acute or convalescent COVID-19. The chain employs TRBV24-1 and TRBJ1-5; 9 nucleotides match TRBD1. The sample comprised peripheral blood. In DNA, the CDR3 is TGTGCCACCAGTGACCCCGGACAGGGGCTAGGGCCCCAGCATTTT. Amino acids: CATSDPGQGLGPQHF.